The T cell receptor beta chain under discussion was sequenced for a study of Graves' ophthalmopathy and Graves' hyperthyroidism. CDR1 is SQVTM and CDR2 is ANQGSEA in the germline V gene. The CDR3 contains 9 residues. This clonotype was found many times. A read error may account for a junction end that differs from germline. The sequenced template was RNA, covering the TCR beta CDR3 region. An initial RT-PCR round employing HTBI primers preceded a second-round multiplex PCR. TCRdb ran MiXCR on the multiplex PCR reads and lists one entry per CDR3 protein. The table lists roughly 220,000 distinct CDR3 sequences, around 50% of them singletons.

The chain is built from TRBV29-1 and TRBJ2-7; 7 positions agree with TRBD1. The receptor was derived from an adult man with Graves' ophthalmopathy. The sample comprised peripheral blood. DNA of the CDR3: TGCAGCTCGGGCGACAGGGACGTATTC. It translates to CSSGDRDVF.